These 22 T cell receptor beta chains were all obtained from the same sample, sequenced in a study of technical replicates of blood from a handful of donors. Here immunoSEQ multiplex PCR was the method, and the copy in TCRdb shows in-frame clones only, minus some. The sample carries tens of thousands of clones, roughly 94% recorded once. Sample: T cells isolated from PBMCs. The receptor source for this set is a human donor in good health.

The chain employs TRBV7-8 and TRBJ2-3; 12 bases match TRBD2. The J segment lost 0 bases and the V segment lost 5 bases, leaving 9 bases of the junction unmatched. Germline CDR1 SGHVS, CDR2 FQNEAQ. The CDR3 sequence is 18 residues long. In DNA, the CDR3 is TGTGCCAGCAGCCCCAAATCCGGACTAGCGGGAAGCACAGATACGCAGTATTTT. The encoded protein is CASSPKSGLAGSTDTQYF.

The CDR3 DNA reads as TGTGCCTGGGAACTAGCGGGAGCTACCTACGAGCAGTACTTC. Protein: CAWELAGATYEQYF. V and J are TRBV30 and TRBJ2-7; 11 bases are shared with TRBD2. The CDR3 is made up of 14 amino acids. The V gene's germline CDR1 is GTSNPN and CDR2 SVGIG (reference sequence). The ends lost 5 bases at V and 2 bases at J; junction bases unmatched: 5. The whole variable domain, remainder taken from reference TRBV30 and TRBJ2-7, is SQTIHQWPATLVQPVGSPLSLECTVEGTSNPNLYWYRQAAGRGLQLLFYSVGIGQISSEVPQNLSASRPQDRQFILSSKKLLLSDSGFYLCAWELAGATYEQYFGPGTRLTVT.

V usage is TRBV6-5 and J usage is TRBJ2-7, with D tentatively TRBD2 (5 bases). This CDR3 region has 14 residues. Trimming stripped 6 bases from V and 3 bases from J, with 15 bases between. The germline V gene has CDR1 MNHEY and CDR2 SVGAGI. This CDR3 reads CASRSLGRIYEQYF. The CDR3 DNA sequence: TGTGCCAGCAGAAGTTTGGGGAGAATCTACGAGCAGTACTTC.

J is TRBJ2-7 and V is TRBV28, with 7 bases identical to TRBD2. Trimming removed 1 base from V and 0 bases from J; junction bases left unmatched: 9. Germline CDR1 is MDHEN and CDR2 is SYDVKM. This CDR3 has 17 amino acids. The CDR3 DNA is TGTGCCAGCAGTTTATTCGGGGAGGGGACGGCCTCCTACGAGCAGTACTTC. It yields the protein CASSLFGEGTASYEQYF.

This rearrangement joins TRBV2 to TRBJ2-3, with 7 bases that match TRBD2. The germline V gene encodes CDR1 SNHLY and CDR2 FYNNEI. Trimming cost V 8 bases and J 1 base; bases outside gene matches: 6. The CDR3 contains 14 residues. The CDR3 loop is CASGRGYGTDTQYF. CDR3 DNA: TGTGCCAGCGGGAGGGGATATGGCACAGATACGCAGTATTTT.

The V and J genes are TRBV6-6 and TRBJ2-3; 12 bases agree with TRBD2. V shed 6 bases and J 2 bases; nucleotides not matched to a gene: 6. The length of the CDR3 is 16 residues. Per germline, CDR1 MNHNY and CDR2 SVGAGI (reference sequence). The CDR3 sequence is CASRNLAGGVTDTQYF. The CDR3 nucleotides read TGTGCCAGCAGGAACCTAGCGGGAGGGGTCACAGATACGCAGTATTTT.

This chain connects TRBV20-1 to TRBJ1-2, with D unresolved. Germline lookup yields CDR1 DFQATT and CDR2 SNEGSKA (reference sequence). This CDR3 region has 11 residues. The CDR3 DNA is TGCAGCGGGGAGAGTAACTATGGCTACACCTTC. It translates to CSGESNYGYTF.

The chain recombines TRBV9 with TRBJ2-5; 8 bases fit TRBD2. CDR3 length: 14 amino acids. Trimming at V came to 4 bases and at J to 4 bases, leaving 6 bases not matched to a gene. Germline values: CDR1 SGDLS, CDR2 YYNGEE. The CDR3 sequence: CASSPNGGGETQYF. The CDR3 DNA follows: TGTGCCAGCAGCCCAAACGGGGGGGGAGAGACCCAGTACTTC.

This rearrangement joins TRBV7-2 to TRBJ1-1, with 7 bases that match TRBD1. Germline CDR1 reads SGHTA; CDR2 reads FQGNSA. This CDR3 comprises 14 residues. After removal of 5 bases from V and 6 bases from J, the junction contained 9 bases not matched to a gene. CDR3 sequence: CASSPQTGSPEAFF. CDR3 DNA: TGTGCCAGCAGCCCCCAGACAGGGTCCCCTGAAGCTTTCTTT.

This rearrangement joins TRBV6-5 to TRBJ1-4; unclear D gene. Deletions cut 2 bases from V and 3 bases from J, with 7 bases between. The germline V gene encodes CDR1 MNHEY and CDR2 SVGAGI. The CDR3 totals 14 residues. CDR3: CASSYAGSNEKLFF. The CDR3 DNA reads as TGTGCCAGCAGTTACGCGGGCTCTAATGAAAAACTGTTTTTT.

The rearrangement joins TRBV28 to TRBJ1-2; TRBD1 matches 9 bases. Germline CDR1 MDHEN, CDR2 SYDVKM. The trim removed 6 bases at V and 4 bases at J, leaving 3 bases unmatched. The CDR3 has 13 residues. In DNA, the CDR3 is TGTGCCAGCAGACTGGGACAGGGCTATGGCTACACCTTC. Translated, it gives CASRLGQGYGYTF.

The CDR3 DNA follows: TGTGCCAGCAGCCCTATCCGGGGAGGGGGCTACACCTTC. Protein product: CASSPIRGGGYTF. The rearrangement uses TRBV5-8 and TRBJ1-2, with no clear D. V dropped 4 bases and J dropped 8 bases, with 15 bases sitting between them. Germline V gene sequence: CDR1 SGHTS, CDR2 YDEGEE. This CDR3 spans 13 amino acids.

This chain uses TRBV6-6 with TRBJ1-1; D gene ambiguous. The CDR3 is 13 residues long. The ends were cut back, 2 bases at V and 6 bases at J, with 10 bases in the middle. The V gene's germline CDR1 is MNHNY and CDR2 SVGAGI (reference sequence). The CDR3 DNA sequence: TGTGCCAGCAGTTACACCCTCGGTGCTGAAGCTTTCTTT. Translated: CASSYTLGAEAFF.

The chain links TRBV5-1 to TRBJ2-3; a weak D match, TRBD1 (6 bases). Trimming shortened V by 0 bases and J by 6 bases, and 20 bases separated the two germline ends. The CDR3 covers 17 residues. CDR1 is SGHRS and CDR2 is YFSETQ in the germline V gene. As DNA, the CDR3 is TGCGCCAGCAGCTTGGAACAGGGCCTTTTGGCATCTGATACGCAGTATTTT. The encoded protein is CASSLEQGLLASDTQYF.

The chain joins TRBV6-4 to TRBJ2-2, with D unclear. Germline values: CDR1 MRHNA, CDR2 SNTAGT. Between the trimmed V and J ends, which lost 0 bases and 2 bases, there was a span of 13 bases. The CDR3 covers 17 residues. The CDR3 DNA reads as TGTGCCAGCAGTGACTCATTTATACAGACCAACACCGGGGAGCTGTTTTTT. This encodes CASSDSFIQTNTGELFF.

CDR3 in amino acids: CASRGDSDTQYF. In DNA form, the CDR3 reads TGTGCCAGCCGAGGGGACTCAGATACGCAGTATTTT. The rearrangement links TRBV5-6 to TRBJ2-3, with a possible D match to TRBD2 (6 bases). Germline CDR1 SGHDT, CDR2 YYEEEE. This CDR3 is built from 12 residues. The V end was cut by 7 bases, the J end by 4 bases, with 10 bases between.

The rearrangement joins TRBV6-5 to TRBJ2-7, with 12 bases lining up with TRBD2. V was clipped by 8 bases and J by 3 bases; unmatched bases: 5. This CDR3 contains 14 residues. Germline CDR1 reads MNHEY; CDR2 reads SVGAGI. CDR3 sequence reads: CASLAGGPLYEQYF. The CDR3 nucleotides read TGTGCCAGCCTAGCGGGAGGGCCTCTCTACGAGCAGTACTTC.

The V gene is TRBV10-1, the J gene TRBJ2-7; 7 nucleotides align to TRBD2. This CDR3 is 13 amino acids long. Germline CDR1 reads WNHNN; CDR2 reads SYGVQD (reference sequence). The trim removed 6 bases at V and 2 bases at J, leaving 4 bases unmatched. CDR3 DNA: TGCGCCAGCAGCCCTAGCGGAACCTACGAGCAGTACTTC. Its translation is CASSPSGTYEQYF.

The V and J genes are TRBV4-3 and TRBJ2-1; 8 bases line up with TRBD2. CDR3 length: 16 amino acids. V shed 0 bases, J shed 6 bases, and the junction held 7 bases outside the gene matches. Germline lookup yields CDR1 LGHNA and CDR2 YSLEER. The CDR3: CASSQDWQREFNEQFF. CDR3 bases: TGCGCCAGCAGCCAAGATTGGCAGCGGGAGTTCAATGAGCAGTTCTTC.

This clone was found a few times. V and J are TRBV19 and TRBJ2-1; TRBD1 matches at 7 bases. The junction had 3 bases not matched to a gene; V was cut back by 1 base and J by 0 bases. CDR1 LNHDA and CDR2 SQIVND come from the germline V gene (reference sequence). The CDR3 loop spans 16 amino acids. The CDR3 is CASSIGAGGSYNEQFF. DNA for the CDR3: TGTGCCAGTAGTATAGGGGCAGGGGGCTCCTACAATGAGCAGTTCTTC.

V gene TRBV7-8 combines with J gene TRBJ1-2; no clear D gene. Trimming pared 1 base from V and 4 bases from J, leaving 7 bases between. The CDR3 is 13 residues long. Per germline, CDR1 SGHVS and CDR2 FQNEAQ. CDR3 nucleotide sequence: TGTGCCAGCAGCTTAGAACAGCTCTATGGCTACACCTTC. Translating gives CASSLEQLYGYTF. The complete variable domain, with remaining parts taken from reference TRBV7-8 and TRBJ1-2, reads GAGVSQSPRYKVAKRGQDVALRCDPISGHVSLFWYQQALGQGPEFLTYFQNEAQLDKSGLPSDRFFAERPEGSVSTLKIQRTQQEDSAVYLCASSLEQLYGYTFGSGTRLTVV.

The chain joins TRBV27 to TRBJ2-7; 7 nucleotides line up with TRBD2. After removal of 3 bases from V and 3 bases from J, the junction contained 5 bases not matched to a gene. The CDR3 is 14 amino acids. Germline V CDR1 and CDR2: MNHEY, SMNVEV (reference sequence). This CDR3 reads CASSFGAGVYEQYF. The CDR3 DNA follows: TGTGCCAGCAGTTTTGGTGCGGGAGTCTACGAGCAGTACTTC.